The 13 T cell receptor beta chains given below trace back to one sample, sequenced in a study of OX40 agonist ivuxolimab in advanced cancers. TCRdb keeps only in-frame clones here, not all; method: immunoSEQ multiplex PCR. Among 55,000 to 90,000 clones listed, 88% were seen once. The specimen was CD4+ or CD8+ T cells sorted from blood, collected in a trial of the OX40 agonist ivuxolimab. Receptors were obtained from an adult with an advanced solid tumor such as melanoma, head and neck, liver or kidney cancer.

The chain carries TRBV18 and TRBJ1-2, with D unclear. Trimming took 5 bases from V and 4 from J, leaving 11 bases between them. The CDR3 is 13 amino acids. In germline, CDR1 is KGHSH, CDR2 LQKENI. The CDR3 spells CASSSGSPYGYTF. The CDR3 DNA reads as TGTGCCAGCTCATCGGGGTCTCCCTATGGCTACACCTTC.

V gene TRBV5-1 combines with J gene TRBJ2-5, with D possibly being TRBD2 (6 bases). Trimming removed 4 bases at V and 5 bases at J, with 18 bases between. CDR3 length: 15 amino acids. Germline V lookup: CDR1 SGHRS, CDR2 YFSETQ. The CDR3 DNA reads TGCGCCAGCAGCGTCCAGGGCGGGACGGGCGAGACCCAGTACTTC. It yields the protein CASSVQGGTGETQYF.

This clone was found a few times. The chain has TRBV5-4 and TRBJ1-5; no firm D call. Germline loops: CDR1 SGHNT, CDR2 YYREEE (reference sequence). V gave up 4 bases and J gave up 1 base, with 6 bases separating them. The CDR3 runs to 13 residues. The CDR3 region has the DNA TGTGCCAGCAGCACCGACAGCAATCAGCCCCAGCATTTT. It translates to CASSTDSNQPQHF.

This chain joins TRBV28 and TRBJ1-1; no definite D call. Germline V gives CDR1 MDHEN, CDR2 SYDVKM. CDR3 length: 12 residues. The V end was cut by 1 base, the J end by 8 bases, with 8 bases between. The CDR3 region is CASSLLQTEAFF. Written as DNA, the CDR3 is TGTGCCAGCAGTTTATTACAGACGGAAGCTTTCTTT. Based on the CDR3 plus reference TRBV28 and TRBJ1-1, the full variable domain is DVKVTQSSRYLVKRTGEKVFLECVQDMDHENMFWYRQDPGLGLRLIYFSYDVKMKEKGDIPEGYSVSREKKERFSLILESASTNQTSMYLCASSLLQTEAFFGQGTRLTVV.

The CDR3 DNA reads as TGTGCCAGCAGCTTAGCGGCGGGAGTGGGGAGAGAGACCCAGTACTTC. It yields the protein CASSLAAGVGRETQYF. This chain links TRBV7-6 with TRBJ2-5; 7 bases agree with TRBD2. The germline gives CDR1 SGHVS, CDR2 FNYEAQ. V shed 0 bases, J shed 4 bases, and the junction held 8 bases outside the gene matches. CDR3 length: 16 residues.

This clone qualifies as medium-sized. V usage is TRBV2 and J usage is TRBJ1-1, with 10 nucleotides matching TRBD1. Germline values: CDR1 SNHLY, CDR2 FYNNEI. The CDR3 extends over 14 amino acids. The ends lost 4 bases at V and 5 bases at J; junction bases unmatched: 4. CDR3 nucleotides: TGTGCCAGCAGTGGACAGGGGGCAGGGACTGAAGCTTTCTTT. Encoded protein: CASSGQGAGTEAFF.

The chain couples TRBV10-2 to TRBJ2-5; no clear D gene. The CDR3 totals 14 residues. V was shortened by 7 bases and J by 2 bases, with 14 bases between the two germline ends. The germline V gene encodes CDR1 WSHSY and CDR2 SAAADI. CDR3 amino acids: CASKSNRIQETQYF. CDR3 in DNA: TGCGCCAGCAAATCAAACAGAATTCAAGAGACCCAGTACTTC.

This chain joins TRBV19 and TRBJ1-5; a weak D match, TRBD1 (6 bases). In germline, CDR1 is LNHDA, CDR2 SQIVND (reference sequence). V lost 6 bases, J lost 7 bases, and 13 bases lay in between. The CDR3 covers 13 residues. CDR3 bases: TGTGCCAGTAGGGGCCAGGGGAACCAGCCCCAGCATTTT. Encoded protein: CASRGQGNQPQHF.

The chain links TRBV9 to TRBJ2-7; TRBD2 agrees at 7 bases. The CDR3 loop spans 15 amino acids. V lost 2 bases to trimming and J lost 3 bases; unmatched junction nucleotides: 8. CDR1 is SGDLS, CDR2 YYNGEE, per germline. CDR3 sequence (DNA): TGTGCCAGCAGCGTTCCTACCGGGACTAACTACGAGCAGTACTTC. This gives the protein CASSVPTGTNYEQYF.

J is TRBJ1-5 and V is TRBV18, with D perhaps matching TRBD1 (5 bases). CDR1 is KGHSH and CDR2 is LQKENI in the germline V gene. The CDR3 covers 16 residues. V was trimmed by 0 bases and J by 4 bases, leaving 13 bases between them. The CDR3 region is CASSPPLGQGNQPQHF. The DNA of the CDR3 is TGTGCCAGCTCACCACCGTTGGGGCAGGGTAATCAGCCCCAGCATTTT.

The chain couples TRBV30 to TRBJ1-4; TRBD1 matches at 9 bases. V dropped 0 bases and J dropped 7; count of bases not matched to a gene: 3. CDR3 length equals 14 residues. From germline, CDR1 is GTSNPN and CDR2 SVGIG (reference sequence). The CDR3 reads CAWSVWDRAEKLFF. As DNA, the CDR3 is TGTGCCTGGAGTGTCTGGGACAGGGCTGAAAAACTGTTTTTT.

The V call is TRBV5-1, the J call TRBJ2-5, with 10 bases aligning to TRBD2. V shed 2 bases, J shed 8 bases, and the junction held 9 bases outside the gene matches. Germline CDR1 and CDR2: SGHRS and YFSETQ. The CDR3 spans 15 residues. CDR3 residues: CASSLSSGSQETQYF. The CDR3 DNA reads as TGCGCCAGCAGCTTATCTAGCGGGAGTCAGGAAACCCAGTACTTC.

This chain uses TRBV19 with TRBJ2-5, with no clear D. The end of the DNA aligns better with TRBJ2-7, so the J call may be wrong. The CDR3 is 13 amino acids. Per the germline V gene, CDR1 is LNHDA and CDR2 is SQIVND (reference sequence). The chain's CDR3 is CASSAGPVYEQYF. The CDR3 DNA follows: TGTGCCAGTAGTGCCGGGCCTGTCTACGAGCAGTACTTC.